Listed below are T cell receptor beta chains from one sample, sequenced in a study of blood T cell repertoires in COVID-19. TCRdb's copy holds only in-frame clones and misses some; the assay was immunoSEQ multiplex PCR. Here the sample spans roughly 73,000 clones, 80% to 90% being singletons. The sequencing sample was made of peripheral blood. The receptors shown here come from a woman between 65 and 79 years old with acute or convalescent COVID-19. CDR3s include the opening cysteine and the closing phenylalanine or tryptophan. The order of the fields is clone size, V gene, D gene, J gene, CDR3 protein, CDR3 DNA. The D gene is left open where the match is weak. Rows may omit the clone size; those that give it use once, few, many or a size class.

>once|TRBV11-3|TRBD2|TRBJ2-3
CASSLGSLGGRRTDTQYF
TGTGCCAGCAGCTTAGGAAGCCTCGGCGGGAGAAGAACAGATACGCAGTATTTT
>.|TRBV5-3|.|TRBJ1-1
CARSRSGGLNTEAFF
TGTGCCAGAAGCCGATCCGGGGGGTTGAACACTGAAGCTTTCTTT
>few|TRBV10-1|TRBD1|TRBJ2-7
CASSEGGQGAYEQYF
TGCGCCAGCAGTGAGGGGGGACAGGGGGCCTACGAGCAGTACTTC
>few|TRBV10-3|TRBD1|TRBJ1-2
CAIRDRAPREDYGYTF
TGTGCCATCCGGGACAGGGCCCCCCGGGAGGACTATGGCTACACCTTC
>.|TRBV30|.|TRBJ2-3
CAWSPRDTQYF
TGTGCCTGGAGTCCCAGAGATACGCAGTATTTT
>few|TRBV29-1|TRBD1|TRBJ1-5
CSVSGGGNQPQHF
TGCAGCGTTTCAGGGGGTGGCAATCAGCCCCAGCATTTT
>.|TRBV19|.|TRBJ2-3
CASSQWPGRQDTQYF
TGTGCCAGTAGTCAATGGCCAGGGCGTCAAGATACGCAGTATTTT
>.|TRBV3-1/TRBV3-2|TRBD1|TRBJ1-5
CASSQELGTGLHF
TGTGCCAGCAGCCAAGAGCTCGGGACAGGGCTTCATTTT
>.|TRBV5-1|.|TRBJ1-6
CASSLTGNNSPLHF
TGCGCCAGCAGCTTAACAGGGAATAATTCACCCCTCCACTTT
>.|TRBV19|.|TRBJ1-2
CASRIQGSYYGYTF
TGTGCCAGTAGAATACAGGGATCCTACTATGGCTACACCTTC
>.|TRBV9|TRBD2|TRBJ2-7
CASSGRTSGINEQYF
TGTGCCAGCAGCGGGCGGACTAGCGGGATAAACGAGCAGTACTTC
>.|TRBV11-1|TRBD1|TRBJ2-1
CASSRPDRAAGEQFF
TGTGCCAGCAGCAGACCTGACAGGGCGGCGGGTGAGCAGTTCTTC
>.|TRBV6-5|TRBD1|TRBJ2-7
CASTGQNYEQYF
TGTGCCAGCACGGGACAGAACTACGAGCAGTACTTC
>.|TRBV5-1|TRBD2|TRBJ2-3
CASSLVGTTGDTQYF
TGCGCCAGCAGCTTGGTAGGGACTACCGGAGATACGCAGTATTTT
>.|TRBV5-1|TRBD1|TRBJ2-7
CASSYRDRVAPEQYF
TGCGCCAGCAGCTACCGGGACAGGGTGGCTCCGGAGCAGTACTTC
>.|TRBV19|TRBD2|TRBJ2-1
CASSIQGTSVYEQFF
TGTGCCAGTAGTATCCAGGGGACTAGCGTATATGAGCAGTTCTTC
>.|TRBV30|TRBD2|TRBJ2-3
CAWSILAGGLTDTQYF
TGTGCCTGGAGTATCCTAGCGGGAGGGCTTACAGATACGCAGTATTTT
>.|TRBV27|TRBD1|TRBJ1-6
CASSWGKTGGNSPLHF
TGTGCCAGCAGTTGGGGAAAGACAGGGGGAAATTCACCCCTCCACTTT
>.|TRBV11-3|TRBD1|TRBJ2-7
CASSLGQGVSYEQYF
TGTGCCAGCAGCCTGGGACAGGGGGTCTCCTACGAGCAGTACTTC
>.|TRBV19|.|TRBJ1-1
CASSVGRRDEAFF
TGTGCCAGTAGTGTAGGACGGAGAGATGAAGCTTTCTTT
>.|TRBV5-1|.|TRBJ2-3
CASSPPRAGSADTQYF
TGCGCCAGCAGCCCCCCGCGGGCCGGGTCCGCAGATACGCAGTATTTT
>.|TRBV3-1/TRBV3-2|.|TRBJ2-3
CASSPLAFDTQYF
TGTGCCAGCAGCCCGCTAGCGTTCGATACGCAGTATTTT
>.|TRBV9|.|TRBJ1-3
CASSVDHSGNTIYF
TGTGCCAGCAGCGTAGACCATAGCGGAAACACCATATATTTT
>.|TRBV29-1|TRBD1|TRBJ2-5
CSVHRGLETQYF
TGCAGCGTCCACAGGGGGCTTGAGACCCAGTACTTC
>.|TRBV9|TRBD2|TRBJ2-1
CASSVAPGTSGRVPNEQFF
TGTGCCAGCAGCGTAGCCCCCGGGACTAGCGGGAGGGTACCCAATGAGCAGTTCTTC
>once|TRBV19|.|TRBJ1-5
CASTLHRDQPQHF
TGTGCCAGTACCCTCCACAGGGATCAGCCCCAGCATTTT
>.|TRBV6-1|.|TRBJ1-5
CASSVPTRGQGKLQPQHF
TGTGCCAGCAGTGTCCCAACGCGAGGCCAGGGGAAACTGCAGCCCCAGCATTTT
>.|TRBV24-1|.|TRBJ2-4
CATSDGPAKNIQYF
TGTGCCACCAGTGATGGGCCAGCCAAAAACATTCAGTACTTC